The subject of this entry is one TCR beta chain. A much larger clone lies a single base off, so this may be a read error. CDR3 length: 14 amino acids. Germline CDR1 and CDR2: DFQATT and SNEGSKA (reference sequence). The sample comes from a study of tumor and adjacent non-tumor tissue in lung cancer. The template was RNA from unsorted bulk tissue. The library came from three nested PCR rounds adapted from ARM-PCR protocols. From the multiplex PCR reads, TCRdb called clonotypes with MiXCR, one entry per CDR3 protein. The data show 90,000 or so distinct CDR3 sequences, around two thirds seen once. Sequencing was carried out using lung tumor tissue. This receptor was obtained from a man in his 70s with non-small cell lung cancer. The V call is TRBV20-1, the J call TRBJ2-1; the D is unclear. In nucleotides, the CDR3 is TGCAGTGCTAGAGACAGTCAGAGCTACAATGAGCAGTCCTTC. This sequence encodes CSARDSQSYNEQSF.